This is a list of T cell receptor beta chains from one sample in a study of Graves' ophthalmopathy and Graves' hyperthyroidism. TCRdb re-called the multiplex PCR reads with MiXCR, one entry per CDR3 protein. The table lists 600,000 to 650,000 distinct CDR3 sequences, 22% of them singletons. Sequenced sample: peripheral blood. These receptors all stem from a woman aged 18-30 years with stable Graves' hyperthyroidism. Some clones in this sample may be carry-over from other donors' samples. Each CDR3 is given with its conserved first and last residue. The order of the fields is J gene, D gene, clone size, V gene, CDR3 protein, CDR3 DNA. D genes are given only for firm matches. Expanded clones are given a class, and other clones once, few, many or no size at all.

j_call: TRBJ1-2; d_call: NA; clone_size: many; v_call: TRBV20-1; cdr3_aa: CSAPVPQKGRSNYGYTF; cdr3_nt: TGCAGTGCTCCCGTTCCCCAGAAGGGGCGGTCTAACTATGGCTACACCTTC
j_call: TRBJ2-7; d_call: TRBD2; clone_size: few; v_call: TRBV5-5; cdr3_aa: CASRDPSSGSLYEQYF; cdr3_nt: TGTGCCAGCAGGGACCCGAGTAGCGGGAGCCTCTACGAGCAGTACTTC
j_call: TRBJ2-6; d_call: TRBD1; clone_size: many; v_call: TRBV6-1; cdr3_aa: CASTQGVTGANVLTF; cdr3_nt: TGTGCCAGCACCCAGGGGGTTACTGGGGCCAACGTCCTGACTTTC
j_call: TRBJ1-1; d_call: NA; clone_size: many; v_call: TRBV27; cdr3_aa: CASSWGGWGTEAFF; cdr3_nt: TGTGCCAGCAGTTGGGGGGGATGGGGCACTGAAGCTTTCTTT
j_call: TRBJ2-2; d_call: NA; clone_size: NA; v_call: TRBV5-1; cdr3_aa: CASSSDKGSTGELFF; cdr3_nt: TGCGCCAGCAGCTCCGACAAGGGTAGCACCGGGGAGCTGTTTTTT
j_call: TRBJ1-2; d_call: NA; clone_size: many; v_call: TRBV12-5; cdr3_aa: CASGLVPYGYTF; cdr3_nt: TGTGCTAGTGGTTTGGTCCCCTATGGCTACACCTTC
j_call: TRBJ1-2; d_call: NA; clone_size: many; v_call: TRBV6-5; cdr3_aa: CASSYFSTHNYGYTF; cdr3_nt: TGTGCCAGCAGTTACTTTTCGACCCACAACTATGGCTACACCTTC
j_call: TRBJ2-7; d_call: NA; clone_size: many; v_call: TRBV11-2; cdr3_aa: CASSGSLPNQEQYF; cdr3_nt: TGTGCCAGCAGCGGATCACTACCGAATCAAGAGCAGTACTTC
j_call: TRBJ1-1; d_call: NA; clone_size: few; v_call: TRBV4-1; cdr3_aa: CASSQERVVEAFF; cdr3_nt: TGCGCCAGCAGCCAAGAGAGGGTGGTTGAAGCTTTCTTT
j_call: TRBJ2-7; d_call: NA; clone_size: NA; v_call: TRBV6-5; cdr3_aa: CASSYSDEGHGEQYF; cdr3_nt: TGTGCCAGCAGTTATTCCGACGAGGGGCACGGCGAGCAGTACTTC
j_call: TRBJ1-2; d_call: TRBD1; clone_size: NA; v_call: TRBV12-3/TRBV12-4; cdr3_aa: CASTRGPGGYTF; cdr3_nt: TGTGCCAGCACCAGGGGGCCGGGTGGCTACACCTTC
j_call: TRBJ2-7; d_call: TRBD1; clone_size: NA; v_call: TRBV18; cdr3_aa: CASSYTQRQGYYEQYF; cdr3_nt: TGTGCCAGCTCATATACCCAACGACAGGGATACTACGAGCAGTACTTC
j_call: TRBJ2-7; d_call: NA; clone_size: many; v_call: TRBV11-2; cdr3_aa: CASSLDGAGKTYEQYF; cdr3_nt: TGTGCCAGCAGCTTAGATGGGGCAGGGAAAACCTACGAGCAGTACTTC
j_call: TRBJ2-7; d_call: TRBD1; clone_size: many; v_call: TRBV11-2; cdr3_aa: CASTPRARGQYEQYF; cdr3_nt: TGTGCCAGCACTCCGCGAGCAAGGGGGCAGTACGAGCAGTACTTC
j_call: TRBJ1-1; d_call: NA; clone_size: NA; v_call: TRBV20-1; cdr3_aa: CSAQTGTQNTEAFF; cdr3_nt: TGCAGTGCACAGACTGGGACACAAAACACTGAAGCTTTCTTT
j_call: TRBJ1-6; d_call: NA; clone_size: NA; v_call: TRBV6-1; cdr3_aa: CASRSTRGLAHSPLHF; cdr3_nt: TGTGCCAGCAGGTCTACCCGGGGGCTTGCACACTCACCCCTCCACTTT
j_call: TRBJ2-7; d_call: TRBD1; clone_size: many; v_call: TRBV12-3/TRBV12-4; cdr3_aa: CASSFDRVDYEQYF; cdr3_nt: TGTGCCAGCAGTTTCGACAGGGTGGACTACGAGCAGTACTTC
j_call: TRBJ2-2; d_call: TRBD2; clone_size: NA; v_call: TRBV28; cdr3_aa: CASKGAGGVTGELFF; cdr3_nt: TGTGCCAGCAAGGGAGCGGGAGGGGTCACCGGGGAGCTGTTTTTT
j_call: TRBJ1-1; d_call: NA; clone_size: NA; v_call: TRBV28; cdr3_aa: CASLQWGDTEAFF; cdr3_nt: TGTGCCAGTCTTCAATGGGGGGACACTGAAGCTTTCTTT
j_call: TRBJ2-2; d_call: TRBD1; clone_size: few; v_call: TRBV6-4; cdr3_aa: CATSDRESGELFF; cdr3_nt: TGTGCCACCTCAGACAGGGAGTCCGGGGAGCTGTTTTTT
j_call: TRBJ2-3; d_call: NA; clone_size: NA; v_call: TRBV7-8; cdr3_aa: CASSLRSGLRTDTQYF; cdr3_nt: TGTGCCAGCAGCTTAAGGTCAGGACTACGCACAGATACGCAGTATTTT
j_call: TRBJ2-7; d_call: TRBD1; clone_size: NA; v_call: TRBV20-1; cdr3_aa: CSAKDRGDYEQYF; cdr3_nt: TGCAGTGCCAAGGACAGGGGGGACTACGAGCAGTACTTC
j_call: TRBJ1-2; d_call: NA; clone_size: many; v_call: TRBV11-2; cdr3_aa: CASSLEPGRTNYGYTF; cdr3_nt: TGTGCCAGCAGCTTAGAACCGGGACGGACTAACTATGGCTACACCTTC
j_call: TRBJ2-5; d_call: TRBD1; clone_size: many; v_call: TRBV5-1; cdr3_aa: CASSLDRGETQYF; cdr3_nt: TGTGCCAGCAGTTTAGACAGGGGAGAGACCCAGTACTTC
j_call: TRBJ1-1; d_call: TRBD1; clone_size: many; v_call: TRBV28; cdr3_aa: CASSPHRGQPSTEAFF; cdr3_nt: TGTGCCAGCAGTCCTCACAGGGGGCAGCCATCCACTGAAGCTTTCTTT
j_call: TRBJ1-1; d_call: NA; clone_size: many; v_call: TRBV30; cdr3_aa: CAWSEGVVTEAFF; cdr3_nt: TGTGCCTGGAGCGAGGGGGTTGTCACTGAAGCTTTCTTT
j_call: TRBJ1-5; d_call: NA; clone_size: many; v_call: TRBV6-5; cdr3_aa: CASSSRGSNQPQHF; cdr3_nt: TGTGCCAGCAGTTCCAGGGGCAGCAATCAGCCCCAGCATTTT
j_call: TRBJ2-7; d_call: TRBD1; clone_size: many; v_call: TRBV7-8; cdr3_aa: CASSLKSGDRYYEKQYF; cdr3_nt: TGTGCCAGCAGCTTAAAATCGGGGGACAGGTACTACGAAAAGCAGTACTTC
j_call: TRBJ2-2; d_call: NA; clone_size: NA; v_call: TRBV30; cdr3_aa: CAWNLGGTGELFF; cdr3_nt: TGTGCCTGGAATTTGGGGGGAACCGGGGAGCTGTTTTTT
j_call: TRBJ1-1; d_call: TRBD1; clone_size: few; v_call: TRBV4-3; cdr3_aa: CASSLSGTGGEAFF; cdr3_nt: TGCGCCAGCAGCCTATCCGGGACAGGGGGCGAAGCTTTCTTT
j_call: TRBJ2-2; d_call: NA; clone_size: few; v_call: TRBV7-2; cdr3_aa: CASSRGGPGELFF; cdr3_nt: TGTGCCAGCAGTAGGGGGGGCCCCGGGGAGCTGTTTTTT
j_call: TRBJ2-5; d_call: TRBD1; clone_size: many; v_call: TRBV28; cdr3_aa: CAIGGQPRETQYF; cdr3_nt: TGTGCCATTGGGGGACAGCCCAGGGAGACCCAGTACTTC
j_call: TRBJ2-7; d_call: NA; clone_size: many; v_call: TRBV29-1; cdr3_aa: CSVLPRGGYEQYF; cdr3_nt: TGCAGCGTTCTACCCAGGGGAGGCTACGAGCAGTACTTC
j_call: TRBJ1-2; d_call: NA; clone_size: NA; v_call: TRBV28; cdr3_aa: CASIRSDGYTF; cdr3_nt: TGTGCCAGCATTCGGAGTGATGGTTACACCTTC
j_call: TRBJ1-1; d_call: NA; clone_size: many; v_call: TRBV9; cdr3_aa: CASSVAGATNTEAFF; cdr3_nt: TGTGCCAGCAGCGTAGCAGGGGCTACGAACACTGAAGCTTTCTTT
j_call: TRBJ1-1; d_call: NA; clone_size: many; v_call: TRBV12-5; cdr3_aa: CASGLVPGTPTEAFF; cdr3_nt: TGTGCTAGTGGTTTGGTACCTGGGACTCCCACTGAAGCTTTCTTT
j_call: TRBJ2-7; d_call: NA; clone_size: many; v_call: TRBV11-2; cdr3_aa: CASSLVRGVPHEQYF; cdr3_nt: TGTGCCAGCAGCTTAGTACGGGGTGTTCCCCACGAGCAGTACTTC
j_call: TRBJ1-2; d_call: NA; clone_size: many; v_call: TRBV28; cdr3_aa: CASSALQGLNYGYTF; cdr3_nt: TGTGCCAGCAGTGCCCTACAGGGATTGAACTATGGCTACACCTTC
j_call: TRBJ1-1; d_call: NA; clone_size: many; v_call: TRBV27; cdr3_aa: CASSLVHGLEAFF; cdr3_nt: TGTGCCAGCAGTTTAGTACACGGTCTTGAAGCTTTCTTT
j_call: TRBJ1-5; d_call: NA; clone_size: few; v_call: TRBV9; cdr3_aa: CASSVGGVQGQPQHF; cdr3_nt: TGTGCCAGCAGCGTAGGGGGGGTCCAGGGCCAGCCCCAGCATTTT
j_call: TRBJ1-6; d_call: NA; clone_size: few; v_call: TRBV12-3/TRBV12-4; cdr3_aa: CASSLVFSNSPLHF; cdr3_nt: TGTGCCAGCAGTTTAGTATTCAGTAATTCACCCCTCCACTTT
j_call: TRBJ2-7; d_call: NA; clone_size: NA; v_call: TRBV5-1; cdr3_aa: CASNFQTGTATYEQYF; cdr3_nt: TGCGCCAGCAATTTCCAAACCGGGACGGCGACCTACGAGCAGTACTTC
j_call: TRBJ1-6; d_call: TRBD1; clone_size: many; v_call: TRBV7-2; cdr3_aa: CASSLVTGWDFDSPLHF; cdr3_nt: TGTGCCAGCAGCTTAGTGACAGGGTGGGATTTTGATTCACCCCTCCACTTT
j_call: TRBJ1-5; d_call: NA; clone_size: NA; v_call: TRBV20-1; cdr3_aa: CSALPGQGYQPQHF; cdr3_nt: TGCAGTGCTCTCCCCGGTCAGGGGTATCAGCCCCAGCATTTT
j_call: TRBJ2-5; d_call: TRBD1; clone_size: many; v_call: TRBV11-3; cdr3_aa: CASSVGQSETQYF; cdr3_nt: TGTGCCAGCAGCGTGGGACAGTCAGAGACCCAGTACTTC
j_call: TRBJ1-2; d_call: NA; clone_size: many; v_call: TRBV6-2/TRBV6-3; cdr3_aa: CASSYSQDNWNYGYTF; cdr3_nt: TGTGCCAGCAGTTACTCGCAGGACAACTGGAACTATGGCTACACCTTC
j_call: TRBJ1-1; d_call: NA; clone_size: few; v_call: TRBV7-6; cdr3_aa: CASSPGRIDEAFF; cdr3_nt: TGTGCCAGCAGCCCGGGACGAATTGACGAAGCTTTCTTT
j_call: TRBJ1-1; d_call: NA; clone_size: NA; v_call: TRBV12-3/TRBV12-4; cdr3_aa: CASSLTNAEAFF; cdr3_nt: TGTGCCAGCAGTTTGACGAACGCTGAAGCTTTCTTT
j_call: TRBJ1-5; d_call: NA; clone_size: NA; v_call: TRBV3-1; cdr3_aa: CASSQSGNQPQHF; cdr3_nt: TGTGCCAGCAGCCAGTCGGGGAATCAGCCCCAGCATTTT
j_call: TRBJ1-2; d_call: NA; clone_size: few; v_call: TRBV28; cdr3_aa: CASSQYVADNYGYTF; cdr3_nt: TGTGCCAGCAGTCAGTACGTGGCGGATAACTATGGCTACACCTTC
j_call: TRBJ1-5; d_call: NA; clone_size: many; v_call: TRBV6-5; cdr3_aa: CASSSYLNQPQHF; cdr3_nt: TGTGCCAGCAGTTCCTACTTAAATCAGCCCCAGCATTTT
j_call: TRBJ2-7; d_call: TRBD2; clone_size: many; v_call: TRBV15; cdr3_aa: CATSREREGSYEQYF; cdr3_nt: TGTGCCACCAGCAGAGAGCGGGAGGGCTCCTACGAGCAGTACTTC
j_call: TRBJ2-7; d_call: NA; clone_size: NA; v_call: TRBV6-1; cdr3_aa: CASSERGNSYEQYF; cdr3_nt: TGTGCCAGCAGTGAAAGAGGCAACTCCTACGAGCAGTACTTC
j_call: TRBJ1-2; d_call: NA; clone_size: NA; v_call: TRBV28; cdr3_aa: CASSPPEGGGYTF; cdr3_nt: TGTGCCAGCAGTCCCCCCGAGGGAGGTGGCTACACCTTC
j_call: TRBJ2-7; d_call: NA; clone_size: NA; v_call: TRBV5-1; cdr3_aa: CASSLHDSTYEQYF; cdr3_nt: TGCGCCAGCAGCTTACACGACAGCACCTACGAGCAGTACTTC
j_call: TRBJ2-7; d_call: NA; clone_size: many; v_call: TRBV6-1; cdr3_aa: CASSTMTAPSYEQYF; cdr3_nt: TGTGCCAGCAGTACAATGACTGCACCGTCCTACGAGCAGTACTTC
j_call: TRBJ2-7; d_call: TRBD1; clone_size: NA; v_call: TRBV6-1; cdr3_aa: CASSEATGGGEQYF; cdr3_nt: TGTGCCAGCAGCGAGGCGACAGGGGGCGGCGAGCAGTACTTC
j_call: TRBJ1-6; d_call: NA; clone_size: many; v_call: TRBV9; cdr3_aa: CASSVGTGSDSPLHF; cdr3_nt: TGTGCCAGCAGCGTAGGAACAGGGAGTGATTCACCCCTCCACTTT